The 10 T cell receptor beta chains given below trace back to one sample, sequenced in a study of early T cells in non-severe SARS-CoV-2 infection. TCRdb re-analysed the 5' RACE reads in MiXCR, keeping a single row per CDR3 protein. The sample shows tens of thousands of distinct CDR3 sequences, around 4.7% of them seen only once. Sequencing was performed on whole blood. Receptors were obtained from an adult who was a healthcare worker with PCR-confirmed SARS-CoV-2 infection or an uninfected control (not recorded which).

This clonotype was recorded many times. The chain is built from TRBV29-1 and TRBJ1-1; no firm D call. The CDR3 covers 9 residues. Trimming cost V 4 bases and J 4 bases, with 1 base left between them. Per germline, CDR1 SQVTM and CDR2 ANQGSEA. The CDR3 region has the DNA TGCAGCGTTGGCACTGAAGCTTTCTTT. Its translation: CSVGTEAFF.

This clonotype was seen ten or more times. The V gene is TRBV6-5, the J gene TRBJ1-1; D might be TRBD1 (6 bases). V dropped 0 bases and J dropped 4 bases, with 18 bases sitting between them. Germline CDR1 and CDR2: MNHEY and SVGAGI. The CDR3 is 17 amino acids. The CDR3 loop is CASSYSSFRGASTEAFF. CDR3 bases: TGTGCCAGCAGTTACTCGTCCTTTCGGGGGGCGAGCACTGAAGCTTTCTTT.

This clonotype was recorded at least ten times. Written as DNA, the CDR3 is TGTGCCACCAGTGACCCCCGGACGGCCCAAGAGACCCAGTACTTC. It encodes CATSDPRTAQETQYF. J is TRBJ2-5 and V is TRBV24-1; D remains unclear. CDR3 length: 15 residues. Deletions cut 4 bases from V and 1 base from J, with 12 bases between. Germline lookup yields CDR1 KGHDR and CDR2 SFDVKD.

The table lists this clonotype with many counts. This sequence joins TRBV29-1 and TRBJ1-3; 8 positions agree with TRBD1. Germline trimming cut 7 bases from V and 4 bases from J; bases unmatched to any gene: 9. Germline V gene sequence: CDR1 SQVTM, CDR2 ANQGSEA. The CDR3 is made up of 14 amino acids. The CDR3 loop is CSGWTGTQGNTIYF. DNA of the CDR3: TGCAGCGGATGGACAGGGACGCAGGGAAACACCATATATTTT.

In this sample, this clonotype turned up a few times. V gene TRBV29-1 combines with J gene TRBJ2-1, with TRBD1 as a possible D gene (5 bases). The CDR3 consists of 14 residues. Between the trimmed V and J ends, which lost 5 bases and 0 bases, there was a span of 11 bases. CDR1 and CDR2 (germline): SQVTM, ANQGSEA. The CDR3 loop is CSVSGSSSYNEQFF. The CDR3 DNA follows: TGCAGCGTTTCAGGGTCGAGCTCCTACAATGAGCAGTTCTTC.

There are many counts of this clonotype. The chain employs TRBV6-2 or TRBV6-3 and TRBJ2-4; D is unresolved. Deletions cut 6 bases from V and 10 bases from J, with 10 bases between. Germline lookup yields CDR1 MNHEY and CDR2 SVGEGT. The CDR3 is made up of 11 amino acids. The CDR3: CASRVGWIQYF. The CDR3 nucleotides are TGTGCCAGCAGGGTCGGCTGGATTCAGTACTTC.

This chain joins TRBV15 and TRBJ1-1; maybe TRBD1 (5 bases). Germline V CDR1 and CDR2: LNHNV, YYDKDF (reference sequence). CDR3 length: 16 residues. Trimming pared 0 bases from V and 7 bases from J, leaving 18 bases between. The CDR3 region is CATSRDVSGTAHEAFF. DNA of the CDR3: TGTGCCACCAGCAGAGATGTTTCAGGGACTGCACATGAAGCTTTCTTT.

This clonotype was seen repeatedly, ten times or more. The J gene is TRBJ1-1, the V gene TRBV24-1; D remains unclear. The CDR3 sequence is 12 residues long. V shed 6 bases and J shed 4 bases, with 8 bases lying between them. The germline V gene has CDR1 KGHDR and CDR2 SFDVKD. Here the CDR3 DNA reads TGTGCCACCAGTAAGTCTTTCACTGAAGCTTTCTTT. It specifies CATSKSFTEAFF.

The sample holds a few counts of this clonotype. This rearrangement joins TRBV19 to TRBJ2-1, with D unclear. V lost 6 bases, J lost 8 bases, and 17 bases lay in between. The CDR3 runs to 14 residues. Per germline, CDR1 LNHDA and CDR2 SQIVND (reference sequence). CDR3 bases: TGTGCCAGTAGGGCCTCTACCGAACCGGATGAGCAGTTCTTC. This translates into CASRASTEPDEQFF.

At least ten counts were recorded for this clonotype. CDR3 nucleotide sequence: TGCAGTGCCCCAATAGGGACGGGCACTGAAGCTTTCTTT. Translation gives CSAPIGTGTEAFF. The rearrangement uses TRBV20-1 and TRBJ1-1, with D possibly TRBD1 on 5 matching bases. This CDR3 is 13 amino acids long. Trimming cost V 6 bases and J 4 bases, with 15 bases left between them. The germline CDR1 and CDR2 sequences are DFQATT and SNEGSKA (reference sequence).